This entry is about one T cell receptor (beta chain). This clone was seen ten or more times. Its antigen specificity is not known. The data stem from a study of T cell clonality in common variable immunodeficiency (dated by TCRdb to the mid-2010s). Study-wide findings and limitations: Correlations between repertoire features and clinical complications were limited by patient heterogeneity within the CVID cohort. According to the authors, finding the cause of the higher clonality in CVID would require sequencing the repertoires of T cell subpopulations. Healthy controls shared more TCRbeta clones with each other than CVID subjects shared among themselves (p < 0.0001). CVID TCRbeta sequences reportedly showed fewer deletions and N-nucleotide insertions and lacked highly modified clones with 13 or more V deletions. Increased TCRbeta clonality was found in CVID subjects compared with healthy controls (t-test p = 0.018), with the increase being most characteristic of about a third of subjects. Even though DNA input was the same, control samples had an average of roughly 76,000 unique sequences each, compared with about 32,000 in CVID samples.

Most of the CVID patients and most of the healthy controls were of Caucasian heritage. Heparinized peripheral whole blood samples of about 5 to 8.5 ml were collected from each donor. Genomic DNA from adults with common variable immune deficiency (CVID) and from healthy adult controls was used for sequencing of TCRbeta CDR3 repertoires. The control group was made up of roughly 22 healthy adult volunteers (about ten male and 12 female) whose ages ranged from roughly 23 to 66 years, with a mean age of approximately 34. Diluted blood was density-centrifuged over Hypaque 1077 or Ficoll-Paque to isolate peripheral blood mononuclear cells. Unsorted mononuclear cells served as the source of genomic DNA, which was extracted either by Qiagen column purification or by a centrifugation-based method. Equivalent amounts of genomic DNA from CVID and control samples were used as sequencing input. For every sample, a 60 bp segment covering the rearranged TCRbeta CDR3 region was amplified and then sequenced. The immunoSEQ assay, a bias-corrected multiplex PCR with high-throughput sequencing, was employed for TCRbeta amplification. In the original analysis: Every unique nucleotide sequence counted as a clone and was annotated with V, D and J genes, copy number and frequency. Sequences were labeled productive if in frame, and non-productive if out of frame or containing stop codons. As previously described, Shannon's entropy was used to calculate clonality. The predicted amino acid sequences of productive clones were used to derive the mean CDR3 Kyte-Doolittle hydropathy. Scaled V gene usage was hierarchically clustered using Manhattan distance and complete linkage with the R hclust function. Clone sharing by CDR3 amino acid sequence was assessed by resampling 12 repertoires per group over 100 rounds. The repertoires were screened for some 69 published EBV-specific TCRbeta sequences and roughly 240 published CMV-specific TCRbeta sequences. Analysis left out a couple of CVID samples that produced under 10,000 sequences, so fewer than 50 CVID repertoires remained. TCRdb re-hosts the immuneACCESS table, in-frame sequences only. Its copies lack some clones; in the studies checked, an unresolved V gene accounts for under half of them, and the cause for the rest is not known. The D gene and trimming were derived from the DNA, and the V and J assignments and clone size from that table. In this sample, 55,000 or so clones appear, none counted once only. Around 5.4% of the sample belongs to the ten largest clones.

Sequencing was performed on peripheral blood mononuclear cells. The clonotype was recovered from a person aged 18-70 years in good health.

Incomplete CDR3 DNA: TGTGCCAGTAGGGACAGGGGCCCGTACAATGAG. It codes for CASRDRGPYNE. The whole CDR3 protein reads CASRDRGPYNEQFF. The sequence joins TRBV19 to TRBJ2-1; 9 junctional bases match TRBD1. The read halts 3 residues ahead of the CDR3 end, with the missing end drawn from the germline J gene. The germline V and J ends show losses of 6 bases and 4 bases respectively, and no gene match explains 4 bases of the junction. The CDR3, from cysteine to phenylalanine, totals 14 residues. The DNA has 33 bases, all within the CDR3, and is read from base 1. CDR1 and CDR2 are drawn from the germline V gene (reference sequence): LNHDA, SQIVND. The entire variable domain, with the stretches around the CDR3 drawn from the reference TRBV19 and TRBJ2-1 proteins, is DGGITQSPKYLFRKEGQNVTLSCEQNLNHDAMYWYRQDPGQGLRLIYYSQIVNDFQKGDIAEGYSVSREKKESFPLTVTSAQKNPTAFYLCASRDRGPYNEQFFGPGTRLTVL.